The 2 T cell receptor beta chains below all came from one sample that was sequenced in a study of T cells in localized non-small cell lung cancer. Measured with immunoSEQ multiplex PCR; TCRdb has only the in-frame clones, and not every one. The table lists roughly 1,800 clones, roughly 21% of them singletons. This material consisted of normal lung tissue next to the tumor, taken before any cancer treatment. The source is a man between 40 and 70 years old with stage I lung adenocarcinoma.

This clone was seen only a few times. The chain recombines TRBV9 with TRBJ2-7; D remains ambiguous. CDR3 length: 13 residues. V was pared by 5 bases and J by 3 bases, with 12 bases between. Germline V gives CDR1 SGDLS, CDR2 YYNGEE. The CDR3 region has the DNA TGTGCCAGCAGTGAAGGGTTGGGCTACGAGCAGTACTTC. Translating it yields CASSEGLGYEQYF.

This clone was seen only a few times. The gene calls are TRBV6-8 and TRBJ1-1, with a weak D call TRBD1 (6 bases). The CDR3 sequence is 14 residues long. Germline values: CDR1 MNHGY, CDR2 SAAAGT. V shed 5 bases and J shed 5 bases, with 15 bases lying between them. CDR3 nucleotides: TGTGCCAGCAGTGTCACAGGGAGGGGAACTGAAGCTTTCTTT. The encoded protein is CASSVTGRGTEAFF.